One T cell receptor beta chain is described in this entry. Its antigen is currently unknown. These data are taken from a study of blood T cells in healthy people across ages. Notes on the study in general: When set beside aged donors, long-lived donors presented more naive CD4+ cells and higher diversity. In older individuals, TCR beta diversity per million T cells was lower, falling roughly linearly with age.

Drawn from each donor were 8.5 to 10 milliliters of peripheral blood. With each sample, at least 5 micrograms of total RNA were extracted. It was with a sample-barcoded 5' primer and a J-beta primer mix that a second PCR of about 6 to 12 cycles was run. TCRdb re-analysed the 5' RACE reads in MiXCR, keeping a single row per CDR3 protein. The table lists 800,000 or so distinct CDR3 sequences, 55% to 65% of them singletons. Germline CDR1 reads DFQATT; CDR2 reads SNEGSKA (reference sequence). This CDR3 has 14 amino acids. V lost 3 bases to trimming and J lost 7 bases, with 16 bases between them. Sequencing was carried out using blood. The genes are TRBV20-1 and TRBJ2-4; D may correspond to TRBD1 or TRBD2 (6 bases each). The TCR comes from a man younger than 45 in good health. The CDR3, as DNA: TGCAGTGCTAGCCCTGATAGAGGGGGGAACATTCAGTACTTC. Its protein is CSASPDRGGNIQYF.